The present TCR beta chain was sequenced within a study of blood T cell repertoires in COVID-19. Looking at the study overall: Samples representing acute and convalescent COVID-19 were sourced from the United States, Italy and Spain.

Profiled with immunoSEQ multiplex PCR; TCRdb holds only in-frame clones, not every one. The sample holds 130,000 to 150,000 clones, around nine tenths seen once. J was trimmed by 14 bases and V by 2 bases; bases with no gene match: 6. The CDR3 length is 12 residues. CDR1 and CDR2 (germline): KGHSH, LQKENI. The sequence came from a woman aged 50 to 65 with acute or convalescent COVID-19. The sequencing sample was made of peripheral blood. The rearrangement links TRBV18 to TRBJ2-1, with TRBD2 identical over 7 bases. The CDR3 sequence: CASSPDGRIEFF. In DNA form, the CDR3 reads TGTGCCAGCTCACCAGACGGGAGGATCGAGTTCTTC. Full variable domain (rest looked up from reference TRBV18 and TRBJ2-1): NAGVMQNPRHLVRRRGQEARLRCSPMKGHSHVYWYRQLPEEGLKFMVYLQKENIIDESGMPKERFSAEFPKEGPSILRIQQVVRGDSAAYFCASSPDGRIEFFGPGTRLTVL.